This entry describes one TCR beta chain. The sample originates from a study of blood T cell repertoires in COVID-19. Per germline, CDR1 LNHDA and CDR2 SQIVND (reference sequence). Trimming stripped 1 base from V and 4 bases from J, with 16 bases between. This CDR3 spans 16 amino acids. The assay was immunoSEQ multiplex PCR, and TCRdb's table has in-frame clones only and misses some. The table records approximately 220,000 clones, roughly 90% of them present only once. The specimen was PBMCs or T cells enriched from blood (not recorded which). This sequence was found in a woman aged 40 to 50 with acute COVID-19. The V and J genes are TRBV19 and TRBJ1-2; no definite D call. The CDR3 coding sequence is TGTGCCAGTAGTATAGGTAAGGTCGCAGCGAGCTATGGCTACACCTTC. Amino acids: CASSIGKVAASYGYTF.